Following are 8 T cell receptor beta chains from one sample sequenced in a study of T cells in narcolepsy (dated by TCRdb to the late 2010s). Library preparation used the immunoSEQ multiplex PCR assay. TCRdb took over this immuneACCESS table, retaining in-frame rearrangements with V and J assigned. Such tables are incomplete; in checked studies, under half of the missing clones stem from an unresolved V gene, and the remainder is unexplained. For this sample the table gives under 30,000 clones, of which 78% were detected only once. The ten biggest clones cover around 3.1% of the sample. The material sequenced was CD45RA- memory CD4+ T cells from PBMCs. Explained via the paper, the cell subset or site label denotes: memory T cells sorted ex vivo from peripheral blood. These receptor sequences come from a human donor with narcolepsy.

The chain links TRBV7-9 to TRBJ1-5; 8 nucleotides agree with TRBD1. The CDR3 extends over 14 amino acids. The germline V gene encodes CDR1 SEHNR and CDR2 FQNEAQ (reference sequence). The trim removed 4 bases at V and 7 bases at J, leaving 6 bases unmatched. CDR3 residues: CASSSNRGGQPQHF. DNA of the CDR3: TGTGCCAGCAGCTCGAACAGGGGGGGGCAGCCCCAGCATTTT.

This chain connects TRBV5-4 to TRBJ1-6, with D unclear. Deletions cut 2 bases from V and 10 bases from J, with 13 bases between. The germline V gene encodes CDR1 SGHNT and CDR2 YYREEE (reference sequence). The CDR3 sequence is 14 residues long. CDR3 in DNA: TGTGCCAGCAGCTTTCCCAGCAGCCAGTCACCCCTCCACTTT. Protein product: CASSFPSSQSPLHF.

The chain links TRBV11-2 to TRBJ2-1; TRBD2 matches 9 bases. Germline V CDR1 and CDR2: SGHAT, FQNNGV. This CDR3 has 15 amino acids. The junction had 13 bases not matched to a gene; V was cut back by 8 bases and J by 8 bases. This CDR3 is CASFKVRGGLDEQFF. Here the CDR3 DNA reads TGTGCCAGCTTCAAGGTGCGGGGGGGCCTCGATGAGCAGTTCTTC.

The V and J genes are TRBV4-1 and TRBJ1-1; D may be TRBD1 (6 bases). The V end lost 5 bases, the J end lost 5 bases, and 18 bases lay between the germline ends. CDR3 length: 15 amino acids. Germline V gene sequence: CDR1 MGHRA, CDR2 YSYEKL. Here the CDR3 reads CASSYKSGGRTEAFF. The CDR3 nucleotides are TGCGCCAGCAGCTACAAGAGTGGGGGGCGAACTGAAGCTTTCTTT.

The chain links TRBV6-5 to TRBJ2-5; 11 bases are shared with TRBD1. With V trimmed by 4 bases and J by 5 bases, 6 bases remained unmatched. This CDR3 region has 15 residues. The V gene's germline CDR1 is MNHEY and CDR2 SVGAGI. CDR3 coding DNA: TGTGCCAGCAGTTTCGGGGACAGGGGGATTGAGACCCAGTACTTC. Translated, it gives CASSFGDRGIETQYF.

DNA for the CDR3: TGTGCCAGCAGCTTCCGGACTAGCGGGGGATACGAGCAGTACTTC. Its translation: CASSFRTSGGYEQYF. This chain connects TRBV5-5 to TRBJ2-7; 13 bases fit TRBD2. This CDR3 region has 15 residues. V trimming: 2 bases; J trimming: 4 bases; junction bases outside the gene matches: 3. CDR1 and CDR2 from the germline V gene are SGHKS and YYEKEE (reference sequence).

The J gene is TRBJ1-2, the V gene TRBV7-2, with 7 nucleotides matching TRBD1. Per the germline V gene, CDR1 is SGHTA and CDR2 is FQGNSA. This CDR3 region has 15 residues. V lost 2 bases and J lost 4; bases outside the gene matches: 7. The CDR3 protein is CASSLFGQAGYGYTF. In nucleotides, the CDR3 is TGTGCCAGCAGCTTATTCGGACAGGCGGGCTATGGCTACACCTTC.

The chain has TRBV5-1 and TRBJ1-2, with 7 bases aligning to TRBD1. V gave up 0 bases and J gave up 7 bases; unmatched junction bases: 3. Germline CDR1 SGHRS, CDR2 YFSETQ. The CDR3 is 13 residues long. CDR3 nucleotide sequence: TGCGCCAGCAGCTTGGATGACAGGGCTGGCTACACCTTC. Translating it yields CASSLDDRAGYTF.